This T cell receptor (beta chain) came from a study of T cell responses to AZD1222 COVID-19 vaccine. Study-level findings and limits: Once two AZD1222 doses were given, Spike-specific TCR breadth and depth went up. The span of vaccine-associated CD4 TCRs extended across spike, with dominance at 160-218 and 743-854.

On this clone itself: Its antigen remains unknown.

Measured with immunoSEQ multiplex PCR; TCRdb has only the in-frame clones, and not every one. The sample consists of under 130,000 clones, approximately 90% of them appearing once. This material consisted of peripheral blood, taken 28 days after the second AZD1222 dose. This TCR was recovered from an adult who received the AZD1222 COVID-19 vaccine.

CDR3: CASSLGGQGSNTEAFF. CDR3 nucleotide sequence: TGTGCCAGCAGCTTAGGGGGGCAGGGATCGAACACTGAAGCTTTCTTT. The chain employs TRBV5-4 and TRBJ1-1, with D tentatively TRBD1 (6 bases). Looked up from germline, CDR1 is SGHNT and CDR2 is YYREEE (reference sequence). V was shortened by 2 bases and J by 1 base, with 15 bases between the two germline ends. There are 16 residues in the CDR3.